This T cell receptor beta chain was captured in a study of CD4 T cells in relation to SARS-CoV-2 and coronaviruses. Study-wide findings and caveats: SARS-CoV-2-driven expansion was significantly weaker in crossreactive than monoreactive clones.

Unexposed donor CD4+ T cells date from about 2011-2018, before the COVID-19 pandemic. CD4+ T cells were isolated from the cells after 10 days of culture. The protocol was immunoSEQ multiplex PCR, while the TCRdb copy is restricted to in-frame clones and leaves out a portion. This table holds 16,000 or so clones, nearly 85% found once. With regard to this clone: As yet, its antigen is unknown.

Trimming took off 4 bases at V and 0 bases at J, with 13 bases between the two ends. This CDR3 spans 16 amino acids. Germline V gives CDR1 SGHNT, CDR2 YENEEA. This sequence was found in a human donor in good health. The chain employs TRBV11-3 and TRBJ2-1; perhaps TRBD2 as D (6 bases). Sequenced sample: CD4+ T cells from PBMCs, cultured in vitro. The DNA for the CDR3 is TGTGCCAGCAGCTCGCGCCGGGGGAGCTCCTACAATGAGCAGTTCTTC. Encoded protein: CASSSRRGSSYNEQFF.